The T cell receptor beta chain described here comes from a study of tumor and adjacent non-tumor tissue in lung cancer. Study overall: The patients, around 9 men and several women, were about 30 to 85 with stage I to III disease.

CDR1 is SGHNT and CDR2 is YENEEA in the germline V gene. The CDR3 covers 13 residues. A modified ARM-PCR protocol with three rounds of nested PCR amplified TCRbeta. TCRdb redid the calling of the multiplex PCR reads with MiXCR, one entry per CDR3 protein. Altogether about 80,000 distinct CDR3 sequences are present, 70% to 90% being singletons, with the ten largest covering roughly half. Findings and limits, study-wide: Significantly higher TCR diversity was found in tumor than normal lung.

The template was RNA from unsorted bulk tissue. This non-tumor lung sample came from over 3 cm beyond the tumor edge. Donors were chemotherapy-naive, newly diagnosed lung cancer surgical patients in China, August–late 2014. Note on this clonotype: Antigen unknown. Germline is not matched at one junction end, which may reflect a read error.

V gene TRBV11-3 combines with J gene TRBJ1-2, with 10 nucleotides matching TRBD1. This TCR derives from a man aged 60-69 years with non-small cell lung cancer. The sample comprised distant non-tumor lung tissue. CDR3 sequence (DNA): TGTGCCAGTAGTGTGGGACAGGGGTATGGCTACTCCTTC. Translated, it gives CASSVGQGYGYSF.